Presented here are 2 T cell receptor beta chains from one specimen sequenced in a study of blood T cell repertoires in COVID-19. Assay: immunoSEQ multiplex PCR; the TCRdb copy retains only in-frame clones and omits some. The sample contains a few hundred thousand clones, more than 75% of which appear only once. The sequenced sample was peripheral blood. Source of these receptors: a woman aged 50 to 65 with acute or convalescent COVID-19.

Regarding this clone: Other DNA sequences in this sample translate to the same CDR3. The chain carries TRBV24-1 and TRBJ2-3; D is possibly TRBD1 (5 bases). The length of the CDR3 is 15 residues. V lost 4 bases to trimming and J lost 0 bases, with 10 bases between them. Germline V gene lookup returns CDR1 KGHDR and CDR2 SFDVKD. DNA of the CDR3: TGTGCCACCAGTGACAAGGGGTTAAGCACAGATACGCAGTATTTT. This sequence encodes CATSDKGLSTDTQYF.

The rearrangement links TRBV29-1 to TRBJ1-1, with a possible D match to TRBD1 (5 bases). The CDR3 spans 13 residues. From germline, CDR1 is SQVTM and CDR2 ANQGSEA. V lost 1 base to trimming and J lost 4 bases, with 10 bases between them. CDR3 bases: TGCAGCGTTGAAGGGGGCAGGACCACTGAAGCTTTCTTT. Protein sequence: CSVEGGRTTEAFF.